The T cell receptor beta chain described here comes from a study of shared T cell receptors in the human thymus. TCRdb's copy holds only in-frame clones and misses some; the assay was immunoSEQ multiplex PCR. This repertoire shows about 500,000 clones, approximately 80% found once; its top ten account for about 0.013%. This CDR3 comprises 14 residues. Trimming shortened V by 0 bases and J by 0 bases, and 6 bases separated the two germline ends. Germline-derived CDR1 and CDR2 are LGHNA and YNFKEQ. These data also featured in a second study, about human thymus T cells. This second study notes: Immunologically healthy infants in Finland undergoing congenital heart defect surgery were the donors. Thymic and blood repertoires appeared to show biased V and J gene usage. Related research described thymic repertoires that were highly overlapping among unrelated individuals.

Sequencing was carried out using thymocytes. The rearrangement links TRBV4-2 to TRBJ2-7; D is perhaps TRBD1 (5 bases). This receptor was obtained from a boy in the first two years of life with a congenital heart defect. CDR3 protein: CASSQDRVSYEQYF. The CDR3 DNA sequence: TGTGCCAGCAGCCAAGACAGGGTCTCCTACGAGCAGTACTTC.